This TCR beta chain was documented in a study of OX40 agonist ivuxolimab in advanced cancers. General notes on the study: The costimulatory receptor OX40 (CD134) was targeted by ivuxolimab, a fully human IgG2 agonistic monoclonal antibody. The dose-escalation cohort was around 83% male with a mean age of around 62 years, ranging from roughly 23 to 90. The point of sequencing TCRbeta in the periphery was to test whether ivuxolimab changed TCR sequence diversity and drove clonal T-cell expansion. Of the 50 to 55 patients in dose escalation, about 20 had hepatocellular carcinoma, some 15 had melanoma, 9 had renal cell carcinoma and 9 had head and neck cancer. The paper covers the monotherapy dose-escalation part of the phase I ivuxolimab trial, which included N of about 50 patients. Intravenous ivuxolimab was administered to patients every 2 weeks at six dose levels: 0.01, 0.1, 0.3, 1.5, 3 and 10 mg/kg. Prior anti-PD-1, anti-PD-L1 or anti-CTLA-4 therapy was permitted, and checkpoint inhibitors had been received by more than 35% of dose-escalation patients. Partial responses occurred in three dose-escalation patients, of whom one had hepatocellular carcinoma and two had cutaneous melanoma.

Overall results and qualifications from the work: Low levels of normalized T-cell clonal expansion were also seen in some patients who did not respond. Clonal expansion of both CD4+ and CD8+ blood T cells was observed from baseline to week 6 at doses 0.1 to 3.0 mg/kg. After ivuxolimab, CD8+ T cells had more expanded clones than CD4+ T cells on average. In partial responders in the 0.1-3.0 mg/kg groups, normalized peripheral clonal expansion was found to be among the lowest, especially among CD8+ T cells. Antigen specificity was not determined for the clonally expanded peripheral T cells.

Germline trimming: 7 bases from V, 6 bases from J; junction bases outside gene matches: 7. Inclusive of the bounding cysteine and phenylalanine, the CDR3 is 14 residues long. The read is trimmed to its CDR3 DNA, 42 bases read in frame from base 1. Looking up the germline V gene yields CDR1 MDHEN and CDR2 SYDVKM. On this clone: Its target antigen remains unknown. No base quality values were provided; no much bigger clone lies one nucleotide off.

Genomic DNA was extracted from sorted cells for sequencing of the TCRbeta CDR3 region. TCRbeta CDR3 regions were sequenced using the immunoSEQ Assay. Drawn from immuneACCESS, this table holds only the in-frame rearrangements with V and J called that TCRdb kept. Clones are partly lost; checked studies trace under half to an unresolved V gene and leave the rest unexplained. For this sample the table gives tens of thousands of clones, of which 91% were detected only once. The ten top clones hold 2.6% of the sample. Patients with a history of autoimmune disease or receiving systemic immunosuppression were excluded from the trial. In every dose cohort, peripheral blood was drawn for TCR sequencing at baseline, cycle 4 day 1, and cycle 7 day 1. The samples were taken from a phase I, first-in-human, multicenter, open-label dose-escalation trial of ivuxolimab. Adults with locally advanced or metastatic melanoma, renal cell carcinoma, hepatocellular carcinoma or head and neck squamous cell carcinoma were enrolled in the trial. Before TCR sequencing, CD4+ and CD8+ T cells were separately sorted from peripheral blood.

This receptor chain uses TRBV28 and TRBJ1-4, with TRBD1 identical over 8 junction bases. This clonotype was sampled from an adult with an advanced solid tumor such as melanoma, head and neck, liver or kidney cancer. This specimen was CD4+ or CD8+ T cells sorted from blood, taken in a trial of the OX40 agonist ivuxolimab. The CDR3 sequence is CASNPTGAYEKLFF. The base sequence is TGTGCCAGCAACCCGACAGGGGCTTATGAAAAACTGTTTTTT.